This TCR beta chain appears in the sequencing data of a study of monozygotic twins with inflammatory bowel disease. Findings and limits, study-wide: A single strong clonotype or signal linked to IBD was not supported.

Turning to this clonotype: Its antigen remains unknown.

After skipping T cell sorting, the authors isolated total RNA from whole blood. Germline CDR1 and CDR2: SQVTM and ANQGSEA. The CDR3 covers 13 residues. TCRdb reprocessed the 5' RACE reads, keeping one entry per CDR3 protein, no DNA. The sample table sets out about 330,000 distinct CDR3 sequences. This sequence originates from a human donor with ulcerative colitis or Crohn's disease, or a healthy co-twin of an affected twin (not recorded which). The sequencing sample was made of blood. The chain combines TRBV29-1 with TRBJ1-1; TCRdb reports TRBD1, a call that lacks DNA to check it against. CDR3 amino acids: CSAWDRGPTEAFF.